The clone carrying this TCR beta chain showed up just a few times. The entry originates in a study of OX40 agonist ivuxolimab in advanced cancers. TCRdb's copy holds only in-frame clones and misses some; the assay was immunoSEQ multiplex PCR. The sample gives 70,000 to 95,000 clones, around nine tenths of which show up once; 10% to 15% is in the top ten. Germline V CDR1 and CDR2: MRHNA, SNTAGT. The V gene end was trimmed by 5 bases and the J gene end by 4 bases; junction bases not matched to a gene: 4. The CDR3 consists of 15 residues. The receptor's source is an adult with an advanced solid tumor such as melanoma, head and neck, liver or kidney cancer. Sequenced material: CD4+ or CD8+ T cells sorted from blood, taken in a trial of the OX40 agonist ivuxolimab. The rearrangement joins TRBV6-4 to TRBJ2-1, with 11 bases that match TRBD2. CDR3 residues: CASSTTSGSYNEQFF. The CDR3 DNA reads TGTGCCAGCAGTACAACTAGCGGGAGTTACAATGAGCAGTTCTTC.